The rows below give T cell receptor beta chains drawn from one sample of a study of technical replicates of blood from several donors. Sequencing was performed with immunoSEQ multiplex PCR; in TCRdb, only in-frame clones are kept and a portion is missing. This sample has 60,000 to 90,000 clones, with 95% to 98% found just once. Sequencing was performed on T cells isolated from PBMCs. The receptors derive from a human donor in good health. Both conserved end residues are part of each CDR3. The order of the fields is V gene, D gene, J gene, clone size, CDR3 DNA, CDR3 protein. D genes are given only for firm matches. Size values are once, few and many counts, or a class for expanded clones, and some rows have none.

TRBV19	-	TRBJ2-2	-	TGTGCCAGTACCGCCGGACTACCCGGGGAGCTGTTTTTT	CASTAGLPGELFF
TRBV2	-	TRBJ2-7	once	TGTGCCAGTCTACAGGGATCGGCTGACTACGAGCAGTACTTC	CASLQGSADYEQYF
TRBV5-6	-	TRBJ2-7	-	TGTGCCAGCAGCGGATCCAGGAACTCCTACGAGCAGTACTTC	CASSGSRNSYEQYF
TRBV27	-	TRBJ1-2	-	TGTGCCAGCAGTTTAGAGCCCAGAGGTGGCTACACCTTC	CASSLEPRGGYTF
TRBV19	-	TRBJ2-5	once	TGTGCCAGTAGTATTCTAGGGGAAGAGACCCAGTACTTC	CASSILGEETQYF
TRBV13	-	TRBJ2-7	-	TGTGCCAGCAGCTTCCGGGCGGGCCTCTCCTACGAGCAGTACTTC	CASSFRAGLSYEQYF
TRBV4-2	-	TRBJ1-1	-	TGTGCCAGCAGCAAAGAAGGACAAGCCACTGAAGCTTTCTTT	CASSKEGQATEAFF
TRBV30	-	TRBJ1-2	-	TGTGCCTGGAGCCTGACACCATCAAACTATGGCTACACCTTC	CAWSLTPSNYGYTF
TRBV7-8	-	TRBJ1-6	-	TGTGCCAGCAGCTTAGGGGACGGGGGATCCTATAATTCACCCCTCCACTTT	CASSLGDGGSYNSPLHF
TRBV27	TRBD1	TRBJ2-1	-	TGTGCCAGCAGCCGGGACAGGGGCTGGTCGCATGAGCAGTTCTTC	CASSRDRGWSHEQFF
TRBV2	TRBD2	TRBJ2-3	-	TGTGCCAGCATTCAGCGGGAGTCAAATACGCAGTATTTT	CASIQRESNTQYF
TRBV5-1	-	TRBJ2-2	-	TGCGCCAGCAGTCCCGCAGGGCCCGGGGAGCTGTTTTTT	CASSPAGPGELFF
TRBV28	TRBD2	TRBJ2-5	-	TGTGCCAGCACCCGGGGGAGTCGGGGGGAAGAGACCCAGTACTTC	CASTRGSRGEETQYF
TRBV5-1	TRBD1	TRBJ1-1	-	TGCGCCAGCAGCGTGGGACAGGGCGGAATGAACACTGAAGCTTTCTTT	CASSVGQGGMNTEAFF
TRBV19	TRBD2	TRBJ2-1	few	TGTGCCAGTAGTACACTAGCGGCCTCCTACAATGAGCAGTTCTTC	CASSTLAASYNEQFF
TRBV27	-	TRBJ2-3	-	TGTGCCAGCAGTGCCAGAATCACAGATACGCAGTATTTT	CASSARITDTQYF
TRBV5-1	TRBD1	TRBJ1-2	-	TGCGCCAGCAGCTCCACAGGGGGCGCTTATGGCTACACCTTC	CASSSTGGAYGYTF
TRBV25-1	-	TRBJ2-5	-	TGTGCCAGCAGTGAACAAAAGGGGTCAGCGCAAGAGACCCAGTACTTC	CASSEQKGSAQETQYF
TRBV7-6	TRBD1	TRBJ2-5	-	TGTGCCAGCAGCACGAACAGGGGAGAGACCCAGTACTTC	CASSTNRGETQYF
TRBV6-5	-	TRBJ2-1	-	TGTGCCAGCAGTTACCTTTCGTCCACTGATGAGCAGTTCTTC	CASSYLSSTDEQFF
TRBV30	-	TRBJ1-6	-	TGTGCCTGGAGGCAGGGGAGTCGGAATAATTCACCCCTCCACTTT	CAWRQGSRNNSPLHF
TRBV5-4	TRBD1	TRBJ2-3	-	TGTGCCAGCCGGGACAGGGGTGGGAGCACAGATACGCAGTATTTT	CASRDRGGSTDTQYF
TRBV5-1	TRBD2	TRBJ2-1	-	TGCGCCAGCAGCCGGCTGACTATAGCGGGAGCCCCCAATGAGCAGTTCTTC	CASSRLTIAGAPNEQFF
TRBV6-5	TRBD1	TRBJ1-2	-	TGTGCCAGCAGTTACTCGATCACAGGGGGATATGGCTACACCTTC	CASSYSITGGYGYTF
TRBV29-1	-	TRBJ1-2	-	TGCAGCGTTGATTTCGGGGAGTATGGCTACACCTTC	CSVDFGEYGYTF
TRBV27	TRBD1	TRBJ1-1	-	TGTGCCAGCAGTTTAATAATAACAGGGGTCTCTGAAGCTTTCTTT	CASSLIITGVSEAFF
TRBV18	-	TRBJ2-3	-	TGTGCCAGCTCACCAGAGGTGAGCACAGATACGCAGTATTTT	CASSPEVSTDTQYF
TRBV7-6	TRBD1	TRBJ1-3	-	TGTGCCAGCAGCCCAGAGACAGGGGGCGCGAACACCATATATTTT	CASSPETGGANTIYF
TRBV6-5	-	TRBJ2-7	-	TGTGCCAGCAGTTACCGTCAGGGGATCTACGAGCAGTACTTC	CASSYRQGIYEQYF
TRBV4-1	TRBD2	TRBJ2-7	-	TGCGCCAGCAGCCTAACTAGCGGGAGGACCTACGAGCAGTACTTC	CASSLTSGRTYEQYF
TRBV28	-	TRBJ2-2	once	TGTGCCAGCAGCCGAAATCAGGGGATTGTATCGTCATCAGAGAACACCGGGGAGCTGTTTTTT	CASSRNQGIVSSSENTGELFF
TRBV28	-	TRBJ2-7	-	TGTGCCAGCAGTTTTCCGGGAACCTACGAGCAGTACTTC	CASSFPGTYEQYF
TRBV19	TRBD1	TRBJ1-2	once	TGTGCCGTGCCCCAGGGGGCGCGTGGCTACACCTTC	CAVPQGARGYTF
TRBV5-1	TRBD2	TRBJ2-7	-	TGCGCCAGCAGCTCTACGCCCCGCGGGGGGTCCTACGAGCAGTACTTC	CASSSTPRGGSYEQYF
TRBV30	-	TRBJ2-7	-	TGTGCCTGTTTGACATTCCCCTACGAGCAGTACTTC	CACLTFPYEQYF
TRBV9	TRBD1	TRBJ1-4	-	TGTGCCAGCAGCGTAGGCGGGACAGGGATAGGGAGAACTAATGAAAAACTGTTTTTT	CASSVGGTGIGRTNEKLFF
TRBV29-1	-	TRBJ2-5	-	TGCAGCATACCAGGGTATATGGAAGAGACCCAGTACTTC	CSIPGYMEETQYF
TRBV28	TRBD2	TRBJ2-5	-	TGTGCCAGCAGCGGCACCTTGGGACTAGCGGGAGTAGGAGAGACCCAGTACTTC	CASSGTLGLAGVGETQYF
TRBV28	-	TRBJ1-5	-	TGTGCCAGCAGTGACCTTTCACATTCGATAGGGGGAAATCAGCCCCAGCATTTT	CASSDLSHSIGGNQPQHF
TRBV2	-	TRBJ1-2	once	TGTGCCAGCAGTGAACGGCCGTTTACGGGTACGGGAAACTATGGCTACACCTTC	CASSERPFTGTGNYGYTF
TRBV5-4	-	TRBJ2-6	-	TGTGCCAGCAGCTACACACAAGGACACTCTGGGGCCAACGTCCTGACTTTC	CASSYTQGHSGANVLTF
TRBV6-1	TRBD1	TRBJ1-2	-	TGTGCCAGCCAACAAGGACAGGGGGATGGCTACACCTTC	CASQQGQGDGYTF
TRBV5-6	-	TRBJ2-7	-	TGTGCCAGCAGCTTGGGTGTGTCGACTTTCTACGAGCAGTACTTC	CASSLGVSTFYEQYF
TRBV5-6	TRBD1	TRBJ1-2	-	TGTGCCAGCAGCGCCCCAGGGGGTGGCGGCTATGGCTACACCTTC	CASSAPGGGGYGYTF
TRBV18	TRBD2	TRBJ2-3	-	TGTGCCAGCTCACCAGATAATAGCGGGACGTCCTGGGAAGATACGCAGTATTTT	CASSPDNSGTSWEDTQYF
TRBV6-5	TRBD1	TRBJ1-2	-	TGTGCCAGCAGCTCCGGGACAGGGACGCACTATGGCTACACCTTC	CASSSGTGTHYGYTF
TRBV6-5	-	TRBJ2-7	-	TGTGCCAGCCGTCTAGCGAGCGAGCAGTACTTC	CASRLASEQYF
TRBV28	TRBD1	TRBJ1-2	-	TGTGCCAGCAGCAAAAAGGGGGCGTCCTATGGCTACACCTTC	CASSKKGASYGYTF
TRBV19	-	TRBJ2-3	-	TGTGCCAGTACCCCTGGGGGGACAGATACGCAGTATTTT	CASTPGGTDTQYF
TRBV28	TRBD2	TRBJ2-7	-	TGTGCCAGCACCGCGGCGGGCGGGAGCTCCTACGAGCAGTACTTC	CASTAAGGSSYEQYF
TRBV5-4	TRBD1	TRBJ2-7	-	TGTGCCAGCAGCAGAAACAGGGGGTCCCTTGCCTACGAGCAGTACTTC	CASSRNRGSLAYEQYF
TRBV6-1	TRBD2	TRBJ2-7	once	TGTGCCAGCACTGGGACTAGCGGCTACGAGCAGTACTTC	CASTGTSGYEQYF
TRBV28	-	TRBJ1-2	-	TGTGCCAGCAGTTTGGACAGAGGTAGTGGTTCGGACTATGGCTACACCTTC	CASSLDRGSGSDYGYTF
TRBV10-3	TRBD2	TRBJ2-7	-	TGTGCCATCAGTGAGTCATATAGCGGGAGTGTCAACGAGCAGTACTTC	CAISESYSGSVNEQYF
TRBV7-9	TRBD1	TRBJ2-5	-	TGTGCCAGCAGCTCGACAGGGGGGGTGGCCCAGTACTTC	CASSSTGGVAQYF
TRBV11-3	-	TRBJ1-4	-	TGTGCCAGCAGCCCGTCCGGCAGGGTAGGAAATGAAAAACTGTTTTTT	CASSPSGRVGNEKLFF
TRBV15	-	TRBJ2-1	-	TGTGCCACCAGCAGAGAGCGGCCGGGGAATGAGCAGTTCTTC	CATSRERPGNEQFF